This TCR beta chain was recovered during a study of blood T cell repertoires in COVID-19. As processed by the authors: Reference gene primer amplification in the assay estimated nucleated cell counts. TCRdb keeps only in-frame clones here, not all; method: immunoSEQ multiplex PCR. The V and J calls and clone size were taken over from that table, and D and trimming were inferred from the DNA. The sample shows roughly 200,000 clones, around 90% of them seen only once. Trimming pared 6 bases from V and 6 bases from J, leaving 20 bases between. CDR3 length equals 16 residues. CDR1 is SNHLY, CDR2 FYNNEI, per germline.

The chain has TRBV2 and TRBJ2-2, with D hard to call. The sequenced sample was PBMCs or T cells enriched from blood (not recorded which). This clonotype originated in a woman aged 25 to 39 who had recovered from COVID-19. The CDR3 spells CASSSLAAAGAGELFF. CDR3 DNA: TGTGCCAGCAGCTCCCTCGCGGCCGCCGGTGCCGGGGAGCTGTTTTTT. The complete variable domain, with remaining parts taken from reference TRBV2 and TRBJ2-2, reads EPEVTQTPSHQVTQMGQEVILRCVPISNHLYFYWYRQILGQKVEFLVSFYNNEISEKSEIFDDQFSVERPDGSNFTLKIRSTKLEDSAMYFCASSSLAAAGAGELFFGEGSRLTVL.